The 19 T cell receptor beta chains reported below all come from one sample, sequenced in a study of blood T cells in healthy people across ages. Primed by a sample-barcoded 5' primer and a J-beta primer mix, a second PCR proceeded for 7 to 11 cycles. TCRdb passed the 5' RACE reads through MiXCR, listing each CDR3 protein once. The sample consists of about 970,000 distinct CDR3 sequences, 51% of them appearing once. Sequencing used blood. The receptors come from a woman in her fifties or sixties in good health.

J is TRBJ2-7 and V is TRBV20-1; 9 positions match TRBD2. This CDR3 has 13 residues. J lost 0 bases, V lost 5 bases, and 2 bases had no gene match. Germline assignment: CDR1 DFQATT and CDR2 SNEGSKA (reference sequence). CDR3 sequence: CSARSGSSYEQYF. The CDR3, as DNA: TGCAGTGCTCGTAGCGGGAGCTCCTACGAGCAGTACTTC.

The chain is built from TRBV20-1 and TRBJ2-7; D remains unclear. CDR1 and CDR2 (germline): DFQATT, SNEGSKA (reference sequence). V was trimmed by 7 bases and J by 2 bases, leaving 9 bases between them. This CDR3 has 11 amino acids. The CDR3 reads CSGLITYEQYF. The DNA of the CDR3 is TGCAGTGGGCTCATCACCTACGAGCAGTACTTC.

This clonotype has only a few counts. The V gene is TRBV2, the J gene TRBJ2-1; D not certain. V dropped 6 bases and J dropped 0 bases, with 9 bases sitting between them. The CDR3 consists of 14 residues. Per germline, CDR1 SNHLY and CDR2 FYNNEI. CDR3 sequence reads: CASRPHSSYNEQFF. CDR3 bases: TGTGCCAGCAGGCCACATAGCTCCTACAATGAGCAGTTCTTC.

The rearrangement links TRBV6-1 to TRBJ1-2; D is perhaps TRBD1 (6 bases). Germline lookup yields CDR1 MNHNS and CDR2 SASEGT. Trimming left V 6 bases short and J 1 base short, with 12 bases between. CDR3 length: 14 residues. DNA of the CDR3: TGTGCCAGCAGAAAACAGGGACTTAACTATGGCTACACCTTC. Protein product: CASRKQGLNYGYTF.

This chain links TRBV20-1 with TRBJ2-1, with D possibly TRBD1 on 5 matching bases. CDR1 and CDR2 from the germline V gene are DFQATT and SNEGSKA (reference sequence). The CDR3 contains 13 residues. Deletions cut 6 bases from V and 5 bases from J, with 14 bases between. The CDR3 is CSAGLDLDNEQFF. The DNA of the CDR3 is TGCAGTGCGGGGCTGGACCTGGACAATGAGCAGTTCTTC.

The chain employs TRBV11-2 and TRBJ2-4; TRBD2 matches at 8 bases. The better agreement between TRBJ2-7 and the DNA end casts doubt on the J call. Germline assignment: CDR1 SGHAT and CDR2 FQNNGV. The CDR3 covers 15 residues. CDR3 nucleotide sequence: TGTGCCAGCAGCTCCTATAGCGGGAATCACTACGAGCAGTACTTC. This codes for CASSSYSGNHYEQYF.

The J gene is TRBJ2-5, the V gene TRBV5-1; 11 nucleotides agree with TRBD2. This CDR3 spans 16 amino acids. After removal of 4 bases from V and 3 bases from J, the junction contained 8 bases not matched to a gene. Germline CDR1 and CDR2: SGHRS and YFSETQ. The CDR3, as DNA: TGCGCCAGCAGCCCTCGGACTAGCGGGTTAAAAGAGACCCAGTACTTC. Amino acids: CASSPRTSGLKETQYF.

The gene calls are TRBV5-6 and TRBJ2-1; D is undetermined. Germline-derived CDR1 and CDR2 are SGHDT and YYEEEE. This CDR3 region has 13 residues. V gave up 1 base and J gave up 13 bases, with 15 bases separating them. The CDR3 DNA reads TGTGCCAGCAGCTTGTGGAGTGAGAGGATTCAGTTCTTC. Protein product: CASSLWSERIQFF.

The chain joins TRBV7-2 to TRBJ1-2; 7 nucleotides line up with TRBD1. The germline CDR1 and CDR2 sequences are SGHTA and FQGNSA. V shed 5 bases and J 5 bases; nucleotides not matched to a gene: 11. The CDR3 loop spans 15 amino acids. CDR3 DNA: TGTGCCAGCAGCCTAGAGCCCGGGACAGCATATGGCTACACCTTC. Amino acids: CASSLEPGTAYGYTF.

This clonotype was counted many times. For the CDR3, the DNA is TGTGCCAGCAGCTCCCAGGTCCTCAATCAGCCCCAGCATTTT. It yields the protein CASSSQVLNQPQHF. The chain couples TRBV7-2 to TRBJ1-5, with D unresolved. Trimming cost V 4 bases and J 3 bases, with 10 bases left between them. This CDR3 contains 14 residues. The V gene's germline CDR1 is SGHTA and CDR2 FQGNSA.

This chain links TRBV20-1 with TRBJ2-1; perhaps TRBD1 as D (5 bases). Germline V gene data show CDR1 as DFQATT and CDR2 as SNEGSKA (reference sequence). The V end lost 3 bases, the J end lost 2 bases, and 14 bases lay between the germline ends. CDR3 length: 15 residues. The CDR3 DNA sequence: TGCAGTGCTAGGGCTTGGGCAGGGACCTACAATGAGCAGTTCTTC. It translates to CSARAWAGTYNEQFF.

The rearrangement uses TRBV12-3 or TRBV12-4 and TRBJ1-5; 7 positions match TRBD1. V shed 6 bases and J 7 bases; nucleotides not matched to a gene: 9. CDR3 length: 14 residues. This chain's CDR3 is CASRLTGRGQPQHF. In DNA, the CDR3 is TGTGCCAGCAGGTTGACAGGGAGAGGGCAGCCCCAGCATTTT.

The chain employs TRBV12-3 or TRBV12-4 and TRBJ2-2; 10 bases fit TRBD2. Trimming cost V 3 bases and J 0 bases; bases outside gene matches: 1. CDR3 length: 16 amino acids. CDR3 DNA: TGTGCCAGCAGTTTGACTAGCGGGCCGAACACCGGGGAGCTGTTTTTT. The encoded protein is CASSLTSGPNTGELFF.

The CDR3 DNA sequence: TGCGCCAGCAGCCAAGAGCGAATTCTCGAGCAGTACTTC. The encoded protein is CASSQERILEQYF. The rearrangement joins TRBV4-3 to TRBJ2-7; D uncertain. This CDR3 is 13 amino acids long. Deletions cut 0 bases from V and 6 bases from J, with 9 bases between. Looked up from germline, CDR1 is LGHNA and CDR2 is YSLEER.

On this clonotype itself: A read error may produce the germline difference seen at one junction end. The V and J genes are TRBV20-1 and TRBJ2-7; TRBD2 agrees at 10 bases. The CDR3 is made up of 15 amino acids. Germline CDR1 is DFQATT and CDR2 is SNEGSKA (reference sequence). CDR3 protein: CSARRSSGSPYGQYF. The CDR3 DNA is TGCAGTGCTAGAAGATCTAGCGGGAGCCCCTACGGGCAGTACTTC.

This clonotype was picked up a small number of times. The CDR3 loop is CASSLAQYYRDQETQYF. Here the CDR3 DNA reads TGTGCCAGCAGTTTAGCACAATACTACAGGGATCAAGAGACCCAGTACTTC. The chain joins TRBV12-3 or TRBV12-4 to TRBJ2-5; TRBD1 might be the D (6 bases). V dropped 0 bases and J dropped 2 bases, with 16 bases sitting between them. The CDR3 length is 17 residues.

This clonotype was recorded a few times. This chain joins TRBV5-6 and TRBJ2-3, with D tentatively TRBD1 (5 bases). Germline V gene lookup returns CDR1 SGHDT and CDR2 YYEEEE. This CDR3 has 15 amino acids. Trimming cost V 2 bases and J 6 bases, with 16 bases left between them. The CDR3 loop reads CASSFGPSPGDTQYF. The CDR3 nucleotides read TGTGCCAGCAGCTTTGGACCGTCCCCAGGGGATACGCAGTATTTT.

The rearrangement uses TRBV4-2 and TRBJ1-6; D remains ambiguous. Germline V gene sequence: CDR1 LGHNA, CDR2 YNFKEQ. The CDR3 extends over 18 amino acids. V was pared by 4 bases and J by 3 bases, with 19 bases between. The CDR3 here is CASSRVTIDGGYNSPLHF. CDR3 nucleotides: TGTGCCAGCAGCCGCGTCACTATTGACGGAGGCTATAATTCACCCCTCCACTTT.

This clonotype has only one observation. The chain has TRBV7-6 and TRBJ2-4; TRBD2 agrees at 9 bases. The J call may be in error: the DNA end matches TRBJ2-7 better. The germline CDR1 and CDR2 sequences are SGHVS and FNYEAQ. The CDR3 contains 18 residues. CDR3: CASSLGSEGREGLYEQYF. The CDR3 bases are TGTGCCAGCAGCTTAGGGAGTGAGGGGCGGGAGGGCCTCTACGAGCAGTACTTC.